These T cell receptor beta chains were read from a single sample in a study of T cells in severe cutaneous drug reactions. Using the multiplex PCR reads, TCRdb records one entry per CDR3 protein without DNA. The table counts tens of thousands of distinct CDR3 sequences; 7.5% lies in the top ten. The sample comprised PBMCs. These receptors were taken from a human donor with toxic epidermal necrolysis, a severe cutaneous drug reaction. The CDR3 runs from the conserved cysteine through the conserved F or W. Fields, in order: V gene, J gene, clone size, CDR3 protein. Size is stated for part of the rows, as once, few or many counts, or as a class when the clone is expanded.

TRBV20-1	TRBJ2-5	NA	CSARRGHQETQYF
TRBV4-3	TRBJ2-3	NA	CASSQGTSGSSDTQYF
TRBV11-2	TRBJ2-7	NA	CASSLHYSSYEQYF
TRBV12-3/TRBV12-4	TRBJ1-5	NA	CASSFQVSQPQHF
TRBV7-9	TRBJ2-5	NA	CASNLVGREETQYF
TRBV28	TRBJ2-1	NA	CASSQGDYNEQFF
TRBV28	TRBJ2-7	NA	CACHSRGGYEQYF
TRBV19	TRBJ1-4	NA	CATFYGLKLFF
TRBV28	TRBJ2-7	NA	CASSPWGAGQPYEQYF
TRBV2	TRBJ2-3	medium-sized	CASSQGRAGTDTQYF
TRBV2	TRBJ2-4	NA	CASRIGEKNIQYF
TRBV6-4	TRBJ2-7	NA	CASSESDRGTIYEQYF
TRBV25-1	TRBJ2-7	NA	CATHGTGYLEQYF
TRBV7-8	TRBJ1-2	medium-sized	CASSLEQHGTDYGYTF
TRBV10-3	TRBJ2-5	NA	CAIRDGLAGEETQYF